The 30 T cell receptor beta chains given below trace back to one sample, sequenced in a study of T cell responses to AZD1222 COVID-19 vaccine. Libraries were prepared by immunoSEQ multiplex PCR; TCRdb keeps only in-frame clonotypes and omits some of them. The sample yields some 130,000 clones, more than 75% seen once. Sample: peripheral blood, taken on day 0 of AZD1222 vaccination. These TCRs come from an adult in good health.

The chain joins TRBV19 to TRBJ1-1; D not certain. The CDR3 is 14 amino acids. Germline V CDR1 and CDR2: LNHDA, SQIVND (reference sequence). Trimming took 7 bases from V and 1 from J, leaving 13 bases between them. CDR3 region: CASNPLGRNTEAFF. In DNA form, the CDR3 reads TGTGCCAGTAACCCACTTGGTAGGAACACTGAAGCTTTCTTT.

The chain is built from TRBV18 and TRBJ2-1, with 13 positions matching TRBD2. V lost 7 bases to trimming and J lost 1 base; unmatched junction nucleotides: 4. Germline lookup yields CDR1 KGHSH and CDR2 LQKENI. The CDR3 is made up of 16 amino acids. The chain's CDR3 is CASCPGLAGSYNEQFF. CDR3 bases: TGTGCCAGCTGCCCGGGACTAGCGGGGTCCTACAATGAGCAGTTCTTC.

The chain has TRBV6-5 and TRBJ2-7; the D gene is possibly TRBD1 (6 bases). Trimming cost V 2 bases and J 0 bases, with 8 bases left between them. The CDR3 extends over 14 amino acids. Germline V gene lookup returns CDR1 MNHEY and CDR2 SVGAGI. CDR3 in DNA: TGTGCCAGCAGTTACGGACAGAACTCCTACGAGCAGTACTTC. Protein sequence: CASSYGQNSYEQYF.

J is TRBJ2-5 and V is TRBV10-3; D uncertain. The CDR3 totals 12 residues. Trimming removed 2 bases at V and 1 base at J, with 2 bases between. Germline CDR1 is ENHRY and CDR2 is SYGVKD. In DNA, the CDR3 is TGTGCCATCAGTGAGATCCAAGAGACCCAGTACTTC. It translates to CAISEIQETQYF.

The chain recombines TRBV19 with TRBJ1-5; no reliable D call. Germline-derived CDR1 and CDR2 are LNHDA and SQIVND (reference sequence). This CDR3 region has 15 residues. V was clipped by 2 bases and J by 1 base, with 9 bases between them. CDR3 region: CASSIIGQSNQPQHF. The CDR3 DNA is TGTGCCAGTAGTATAATTGGGCAGAGCAATCAGCCCCAGCATTTT.

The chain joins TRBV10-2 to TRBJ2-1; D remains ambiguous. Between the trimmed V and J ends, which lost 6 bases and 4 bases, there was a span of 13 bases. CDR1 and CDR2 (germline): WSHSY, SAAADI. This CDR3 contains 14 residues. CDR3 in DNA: TGCGCCAGCAGCCCGCAGATGGCTTACAATGAGCAGTTCTTC. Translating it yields CASSPQMAYNEQFF.

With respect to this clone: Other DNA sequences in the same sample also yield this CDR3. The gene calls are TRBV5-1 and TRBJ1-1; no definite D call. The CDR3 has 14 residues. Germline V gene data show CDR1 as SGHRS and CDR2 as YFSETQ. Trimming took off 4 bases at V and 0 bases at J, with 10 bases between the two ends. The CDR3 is CASSLDGMNTEAFF. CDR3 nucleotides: TGCGCCAGCAGCCTAGACGGTATGAACACTGAAGCTTTCTTT. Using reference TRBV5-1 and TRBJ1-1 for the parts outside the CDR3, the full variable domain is KAGVTQTPRYLIKTRGQQVTLSCSPISGHRSVSWYQQTPGQGLQFLFEYFSETQRNKGNFPGRFSGRQFSNSRSEMNVSTLELGDSALYLCASSLDGMNTEAFFGQGTRLTVV.

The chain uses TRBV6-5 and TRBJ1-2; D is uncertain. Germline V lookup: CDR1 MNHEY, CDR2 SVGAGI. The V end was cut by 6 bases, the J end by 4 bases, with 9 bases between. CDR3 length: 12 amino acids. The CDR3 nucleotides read TGTGCCAGCAGGGATCCCGTCTATGGCTACACCTTC. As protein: CASRDPVYGYTF.

The CDR3 loop reads CASSTIQGYSPLHF. DNA of the CDR3: TGTGCCAGTAGTACGATACAGGGGTATTCACCCCTCCACTTT. The chain links TRBV19 to TRBJ1-6; TRBD1 aligns across 7 bases. V dropped 4 bases and J dropped 8; count of bases not matched to a gene: 5. This CDR3 is built from 14 residues. The germline V gene has CDR1 LNHDA and CDR2 SQIVND (reference sequence).

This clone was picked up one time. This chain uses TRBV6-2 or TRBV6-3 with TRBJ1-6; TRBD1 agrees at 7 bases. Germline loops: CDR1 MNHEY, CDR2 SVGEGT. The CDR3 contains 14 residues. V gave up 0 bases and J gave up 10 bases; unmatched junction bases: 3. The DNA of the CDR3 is TGTGCCAGCAGTTACTCAGGGGGCGGGTCACCCCTCCACTTT. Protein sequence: CASSYSGGGSPLHF.

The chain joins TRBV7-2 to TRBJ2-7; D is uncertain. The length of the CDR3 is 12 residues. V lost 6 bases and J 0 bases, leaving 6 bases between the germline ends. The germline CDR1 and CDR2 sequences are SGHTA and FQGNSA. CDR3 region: CASSPSSYEQYF. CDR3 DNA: TGTGCCAGCAGTCCTAGCTCCTACGAGCAGTACTTC.

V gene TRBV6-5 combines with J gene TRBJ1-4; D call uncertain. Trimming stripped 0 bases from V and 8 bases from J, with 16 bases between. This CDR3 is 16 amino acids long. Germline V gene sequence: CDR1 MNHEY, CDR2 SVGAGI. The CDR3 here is CASSYSRPTAGEKLFF. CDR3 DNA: TGTGCCAGCAGTTACTCGCGGCCCACCGCGGGAGAAAAACTGTTTTTT.

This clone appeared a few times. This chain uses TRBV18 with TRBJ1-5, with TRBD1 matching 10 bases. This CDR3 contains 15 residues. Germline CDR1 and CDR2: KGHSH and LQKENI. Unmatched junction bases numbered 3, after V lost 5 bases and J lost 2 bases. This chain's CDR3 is CASSGGTGGNQPQHF. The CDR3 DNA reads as TGTGCCAGCTCAGGCGGGACAGGGGGCAATCAGCCCCAGCATTTT. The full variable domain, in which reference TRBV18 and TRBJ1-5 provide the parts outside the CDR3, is NAGVMQNPRHLVRRRGQEARLRCSPMKGHSHVYWYRQLPEEGLKFMVYLQKENIIDESGMPKERFSAEFPKEGPSILRIQQVVRGDSAAYFCASSGGTGGNQPQHFGDGTRLSIL.

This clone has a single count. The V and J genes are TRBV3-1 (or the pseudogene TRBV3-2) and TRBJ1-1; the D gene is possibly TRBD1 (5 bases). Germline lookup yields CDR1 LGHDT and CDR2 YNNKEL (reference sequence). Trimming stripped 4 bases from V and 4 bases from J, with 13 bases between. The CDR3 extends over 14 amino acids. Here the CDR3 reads CASSPTGGITEAFF. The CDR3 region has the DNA TGTGCCAGCAGCCCAACAGGAGGAATCACTGAAGCTTTCTTT.

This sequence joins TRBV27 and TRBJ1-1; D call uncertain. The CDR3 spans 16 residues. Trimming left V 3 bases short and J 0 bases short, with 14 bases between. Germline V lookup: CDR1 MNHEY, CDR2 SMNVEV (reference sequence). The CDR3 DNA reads TGTGCCAGCAGTTTCATAGGGAACGGGGTGAACACTGAAGCTTTCTTT. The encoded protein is CASSFIGNGVNTEAFF.

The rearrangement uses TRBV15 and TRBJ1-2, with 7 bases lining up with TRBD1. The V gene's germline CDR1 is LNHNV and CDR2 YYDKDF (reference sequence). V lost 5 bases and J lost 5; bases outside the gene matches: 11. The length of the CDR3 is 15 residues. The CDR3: CATSEPGQRAYGYTF. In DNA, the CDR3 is TGTGCCACCAGCGAGCCGGGACAGAGAGCTTATGGCTACACCTTC.

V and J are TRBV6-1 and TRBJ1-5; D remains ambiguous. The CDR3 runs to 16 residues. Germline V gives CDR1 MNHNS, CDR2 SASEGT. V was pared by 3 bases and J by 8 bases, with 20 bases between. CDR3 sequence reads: CASSDPGLRGGKPQHF. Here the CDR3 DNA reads TGTGCCAGCAGTGACCCGGGTCTCCGGGGTGGAAAGCCCCAGCATTTT.

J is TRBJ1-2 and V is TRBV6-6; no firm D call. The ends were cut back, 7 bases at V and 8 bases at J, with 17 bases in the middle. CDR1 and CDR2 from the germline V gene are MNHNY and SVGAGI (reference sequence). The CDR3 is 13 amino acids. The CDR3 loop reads CASTIQRGGGYTF. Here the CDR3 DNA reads TGTGCCAGCACTATACAGCGAGGAGGCGGCTACACCTTC.

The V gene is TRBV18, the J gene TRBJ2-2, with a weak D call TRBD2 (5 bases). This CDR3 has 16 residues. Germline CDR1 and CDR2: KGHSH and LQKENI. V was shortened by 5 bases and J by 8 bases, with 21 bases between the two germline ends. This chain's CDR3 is CASSDYPKSKRGELFF. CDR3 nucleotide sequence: TGTGCCAGCTCAGACTACCCAAAGTCAAAGAGAGGGGAGCTGTTTTTT.

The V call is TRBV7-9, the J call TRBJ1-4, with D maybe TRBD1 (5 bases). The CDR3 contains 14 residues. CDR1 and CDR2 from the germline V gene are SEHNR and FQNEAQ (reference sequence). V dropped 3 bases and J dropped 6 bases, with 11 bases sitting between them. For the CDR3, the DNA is TGTGCCAGCAGCTTGGGGGGGTTCGATGAAAAACTGTTTTTT. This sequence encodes CASSLGGFDEKLFF.

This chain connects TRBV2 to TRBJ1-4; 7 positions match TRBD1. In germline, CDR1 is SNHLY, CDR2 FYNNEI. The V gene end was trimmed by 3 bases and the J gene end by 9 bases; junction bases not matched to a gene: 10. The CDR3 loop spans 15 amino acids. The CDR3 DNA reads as TGTGCCAGCAGTGATCTCTCCAGGGGGTGGAAAAAACTGTTTTTT. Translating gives CASSDLSRGWKKLFF.

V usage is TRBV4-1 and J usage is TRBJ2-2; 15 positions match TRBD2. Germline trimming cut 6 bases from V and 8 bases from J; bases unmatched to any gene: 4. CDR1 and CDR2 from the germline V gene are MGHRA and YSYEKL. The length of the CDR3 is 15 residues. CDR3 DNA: TGCGCCAGCAGGGGACTAGCGGGGGGCTGGGGGGAGCTGTTTTTT. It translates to CASRGLAGGWGELFF.

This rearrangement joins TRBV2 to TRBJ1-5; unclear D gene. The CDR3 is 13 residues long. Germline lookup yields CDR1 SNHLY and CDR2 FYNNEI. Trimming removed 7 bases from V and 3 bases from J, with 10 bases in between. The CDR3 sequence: CASTPRYNQPQHF. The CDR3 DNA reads TGTGCCAGCACCCCTCGTTACAATCAGCCCCAGCATTTT.

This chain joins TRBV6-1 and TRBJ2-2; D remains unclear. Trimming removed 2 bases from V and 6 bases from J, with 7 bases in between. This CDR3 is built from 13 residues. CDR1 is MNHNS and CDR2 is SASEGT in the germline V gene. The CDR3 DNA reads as TGTGCCAGCAGTGAATGGACCTCCGGGGAGCTGTTTTTT. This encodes CASSEWTSGELFF.

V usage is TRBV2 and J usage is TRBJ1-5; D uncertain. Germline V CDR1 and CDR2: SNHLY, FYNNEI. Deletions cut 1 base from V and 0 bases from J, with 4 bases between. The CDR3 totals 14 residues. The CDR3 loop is CASSEGDSNQPQHF. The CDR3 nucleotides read TGTGCCAGCAGTGAAGGGGATAGCAATCAGCCCCAGCATTTT.

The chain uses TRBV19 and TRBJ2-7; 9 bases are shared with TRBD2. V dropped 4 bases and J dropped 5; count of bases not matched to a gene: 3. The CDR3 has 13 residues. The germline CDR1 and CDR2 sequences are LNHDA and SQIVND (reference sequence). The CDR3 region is CASSTRTSDEQYF. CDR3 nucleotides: TGTGCCAGTAGTACTCGGACTAGCGACGAGCAGTACTTC.

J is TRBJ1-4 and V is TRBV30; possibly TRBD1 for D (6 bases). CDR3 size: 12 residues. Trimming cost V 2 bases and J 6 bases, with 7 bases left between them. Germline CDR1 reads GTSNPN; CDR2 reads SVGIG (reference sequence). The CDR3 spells CAWSRGDEKLFF. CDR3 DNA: TGTGCCTGGAGTAGGGGGGATGAAAAACTGTTTTTT.

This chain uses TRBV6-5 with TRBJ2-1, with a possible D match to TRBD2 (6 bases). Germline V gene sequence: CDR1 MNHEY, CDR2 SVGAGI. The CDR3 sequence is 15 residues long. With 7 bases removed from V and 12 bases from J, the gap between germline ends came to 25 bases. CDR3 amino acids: CASKISGTDLLGQFF. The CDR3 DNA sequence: TGTGCCAGCAAAATATCGGGGACTGATCTCTTGGGGCAGTTCTTC.

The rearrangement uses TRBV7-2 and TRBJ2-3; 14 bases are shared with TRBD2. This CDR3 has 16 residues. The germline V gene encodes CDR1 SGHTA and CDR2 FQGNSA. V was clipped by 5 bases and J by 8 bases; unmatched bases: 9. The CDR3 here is CASSPTPGLAGGTQYF. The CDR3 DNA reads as TGTGCCAGCAGCCCCACCCCCGGACTAGCGGGGGGTACGCAGTATTTT.

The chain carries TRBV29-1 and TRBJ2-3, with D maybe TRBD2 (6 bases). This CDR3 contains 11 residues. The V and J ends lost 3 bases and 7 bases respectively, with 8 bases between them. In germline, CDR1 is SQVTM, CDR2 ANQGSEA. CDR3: CSVEGGNTQYF. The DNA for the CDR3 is TGCAGCGTTGAGGGGGGAAATACGCAGTATTTT.